One and the same sample provided the 30 T cell receptor beta chains below, sequenced in a study of CD4 T cells in relation to SARS-CoV-2 and coronaviruses. Unexposed donor CD4+ T cells date from about 2011-2018, before the COVID-19 pandemic. Generated by immunoSEQ multiplex PCR, the TCRdb table keeps only in-frame clones and is missing some. The table lists tens of thousands of clones, just over 90% of them singletons, with 0.2% to 0.25% in the top ten. The specimen sequenced was naive CD4+ T cells from PBMCs. The subset is: naive CD4+ T cells isolated by negative enrichment. These receptors were obtained from a human donor in good health.

The chain recombines TRBV30 with TRBJ2-7, with a tentative D call TRBD2 (6 bases). Trimming pared 3 bases from V and 5 bases from J, leaving 14 bases between. Per germline, CDR1 GTSNPN and CDR2 SVGIG (reference sequence). CDR3 size: 13 residues. CDR3 sequence reads: CAWSHGSSHEQYF. Written as DNA, the CDR3 is TGTGCCTGGAGCCACGGGAGTTCCCACGAGCAGTACTTC.

The genes are TRBV28 and TRBJ1-1; D not certain. The CDR3 is made up of 15 amino acids. CDR1 and CDR2 from the germline V gene are MDHEN and SYDVKM. With 1 base removed from V and 1 base from J, the gap between germline ends came to 10 bases. CDR3 in amino acids: CASSLYESGNTEAFF. Written as DNA, the CDR3 is TGTGCCAGCAGTTTATATGAGTCGGGGAACACTGAAGCTTTCTTT.

J is TRBJ2-1 and V is TRBV30, with D uncertain. This CDR3 spans 16 amino acids. V lost 1 base, J lost 0 bases, and 13 bases lay in between. The germline V gene encodes CDR1 GTSNPN and CDR2 SVGIG (reference sequence). The CDR3 region has the DNA TGTGCCTGGAGTGCGCTCTTCCGGAGCTCCTACAATGAGCAGTTCTTC. It encodes CAWSALFRSSYNEQFF.

The J gene is TRBJ2-7, the V gene TRBV20-1, with 10 nucleotides matching TRBD1. Germline-derived CDR1 and CDR2 are DFQATT and SNEGSKA (reference sequence). V lost 3 bases and J lost 2; bases outside the gene matches: 22. The CDR3 is 20 amino acids. The CDR3 coding sequence is TGCAGTGCTAGTGTCACCCCGGGACAGGGGCTAGCCGGGCGCCCCTACGAGCAGTACTTC. It translates to CSASVTPGQGLAGRPYEQYF.

The gene calls are TRBV6-2 or TRBV6-3 and TRBJ1-1; 12 bases align to TRBD1. The CDR3 spans 17 residues. Germline V gene data show CDR1 as MNHEY and CDR2 as SVGEGT. After removal of 2 bases from V and 5 bases from J, the junction contained 9 bases not matched to a gene. This CDR3 is CASSYDTGTGGQTEAFF. The DNA of the CDR3 is TGTGCCAGCAGTTACGACACCGGGACAGGGGGCCAGACTGAAGCTTTCTTT.

The chain carries TRBV25-1 and TRBJ1-2; D ambiguous. The V gene's germline CDR1 is MGHDK and CDR2 SYGVNS. This CDR3 comprises 13 residues. V was cut by 6 bases and J by 3 bases, with 11 bases left in between. The CDR3 nucleotides are TGTGCCAGCAGCCCCGCCGGCGACTATGGCTACACCTTC. It codes for CASSPAGDYGYTF.

The J gene is TRBJ2-7, the V gene TRBV2; perhaps D is TRBD1 or TRBD2 (6 bases each). Trimming stripped 3 bases from V and 4 bases from J, with 10 bases between. The CDR3 spans 13 residues. Germline V gene data show CDR1 as SNHLY and CDR2 as FYNNEI. For the CDR3, the DNA is TGTGCCAGCAGTGAGTGGGGGGCGTACGAGCAGTACTTC. It specifies CASSEWGAYEQYF.

The gene calls are TRBV30 and TRBJ1-1; 7 positions agree with TRBD1. Germline V gene data show CDR1 as GTSNPN and CDR2 as SVGIG (reference sequence). Trimming took 5 bases from V and 0 from J; bases not matched to a gene: 6. The CDR3 has 14 amino acids. CDR3 amino acids: CAWQTGQMNTEAFF. The CDR3 DNA is TGTGCCTGGCAAACGGGACAGATGAACACTGAAGCTTTCTTT.

This clone came up once. V usage is TRBV7-2 and J usage is TRBJ2-5; the D call may be TRBD1 or TRBD2 (5 bases each). The length of the CDR3 is 14 residues. The V end was cut by 1 base, the J end by 4 bases, with 10 bases between. Germline V gives CDR1 SGHTA, CDR2 FQGNSA. CDR3 sequence reads: CASSLVRGRETQYF. CDR3 coding DNA: TGTGCCAGCAGCTTAGTACGGGGCAGAGAGACCCAGTACTTC.

This chain connects TRBV5-6 to TRBJ1-5; maybe TRBD1 (5 bases). This CDR3 contains 14 residues. CDR1 and CDR2 (germline): SGHDT, YYEEEE. The V end lost 2 bases, the J end lost 5 bases, and 11 bases lay between the germline ends. CDR3 in DNA: TGTGCCAGCAGCTTATATTCGGGGGATCAGCCCCAGCATTTT. It is translated as CASSLYSGDQPQHF. The full variable domain, completed using reference TRBV5-6 and TRBJ1-5, is DAGVTQSPTHLIKTRGQQVTLRCSPKSGHDTVSWYQQALGQGPQFIFQYYEEEERQRGNFPDRFSGHQFPNYSSELNVNALLLGDSALYLCASSLYSGDQPQHFGDGTRLSIL.

The chain joins TRBV3-1 (or the pseudogene TRBV3-2) to TRBJ2-1; D not resolved. From germline, CDR1 is LGHDT and CDR2 YNNKEL (reference sequence). CDR3 size: 13 residues. V was pared by 9 bases and J by 5 bases, with 14 bases between. As DNA, the CDR3 is TGTGCCAGTGAAGGCCCAATCGACAATGAGCAGTTCTTC. As protein: CASEGPIDNEQFF.

The rearrangement joins TRBV5-1 to TRBJ2-1; D perhaps matches TRBD1 (6 bases). The CDR3 is 14 amino acids. Trimming pared 0 bases from V and 4 bases from J, leaving 8 bases between. Germline CDR1 reads SGHRS; CDR2 reads YFSETQ. CDR3 region: CASSLARGYNEQFF. The CDR3 bases are TGCGCCAGCAGCTTGGCCAGGGGATACAATGAGCAGTTCTTC.

The CDR3 loop reads CASSQVGGNEQYF. The CDR3 nucleotides are TGTGCCAGCAGCCAAGTTGGTGGCAACGAGCAGTACTTC. The gene calls are TRBV3-1 (or the pseudogene TRBV3-2) and TRBJ2-7; the D is unclear. Germline CDR1 reads LGHDT; CDR2 reads YNNKEL (reference sequence). The CDR3 sequence is 13 residues long. Trimming pared 1 base from V and 5 bases from J, leaving 9 bases between.

J is TRBJ2-7 and V is TRBV6-1, with 9 bases aligning to TRBD2. CDR3 length equals 15 residues. V gave up 0 bases and J gave up 3 bases; unmatched junction bases: 3. CDR1 MNHNS and CDR2 SASEGT come from the germline V gene. CDR3 sequence reads: CASSEAGAGGYEQYF. The CDR3 DNA sequence: TGTGCCAGCAGTGAAGCTGGAGCGGGAGGCTACGAGCAGTACTTC.

The genes are TRBV7-9 and TRBJ2-5; 9 bases fit TRBD1. V lost 5 bases, J lost 5 bases, and 9 bases stayed unmatched. The CDR3 consists of 15 residues. The germline V gene encodes CDR1 SEHNR and CDR2 FQNEAQ (reference sequence). CDR3 DNA sequence: TGTGCCAGCAGCCAACCGGGACAGGGCCGGGAGACCCAGTACTTC. Its translation: CASSQPGQGRETQYF. Complete variable domain (other parts from reference TRBV7-9 and TRBJ2-5): DTGVSQNPRHKITKRGQNVTFRCDPISEHNRLYWYRQTLGQGPEFLTYFQNEAQLEKSRLLSDRFSAERPKGSFSTLEIQRTEQGDSAMYLCASSQPGQGRETQYFGPGTRLLVL.

The chain recombines TRBV19 with TRBJ1-4, with 7 bases fitting TRBD1. This CDR3 comprises 15 residues. Germline trimming cut 6 bases from V and 8 bases from J; bases unmatched to any gene: 12. Germline V gene sequence: CDR1 LNHDA, CDR2 SQIVND (reference sequence). CDR3 sequence (DNA): TGTGCCAGTAGGTTGGACAGGCTAATGGGGGAAAAACTGTTTTTT. Translated: CASRLDRLMGEKLFF.

To note about this clone: A read error may produce the germline difference seen at one junction end. The CDR3 DNA follows: TGTGCCAGCAGCCAAGGAGAACGGCCGCCGCTCTTC. It translates to CASSQGERPPLF. The V gene is TRBV3-1 (or the pseudogene TRBV3-2), the J gene TRBJ2-1, with D unclear. CDR3 size: 12 residues. The V gene's germline CDR1 is LGHDT and CDR2 YNNKEL (reference sequence).

This chain links TRBV7-2 with TRBJ1-1; D may be TRBD1 (5 bases). Germline CDR1 is SGHTA and CDR2 is FQGNSA. The CDR3 length is 16 residues. With 0 bases removed from V and 4 bases from J, the gap between germline ends came to 15 bases. The CDR3 here is CASSLAHLGGGTEAFF. The DNA for the CDR3 is TGTGCCAGCAGCTTAGCGCACCTGGGTGGGGGCACTGAAGCTTTCTTT.

The chain combines TRBV5-1 with TRBJ1-2, with a possible D match to TRBD1 (6 bases). The V and J ends lost 0 bases and 2 bases respectively, with 14 bases between them. Germline V lookup: CDR1 SGHRS, CDR2 YFSETQ. The CDR3 runs to 16 residues. The CDR3 loop is CASSLAAGTINYGYTF. The CDR3 DNA sequence: TGCGCCAGCAGCTTGGCCGCCGGGACAATCAACTATGGCTACACCTTC.

The V call is TRBV5-5, the J call TRBJ2-2, with a tentative D call TRBD1 (6 bases). CDR3 length: 13 residues. CDR1 is SGHKS and CDR2 is YYEKEE in the germline V gene (reference sequence). Trimming pared 4 bases from V and 8 bases from J, leaving 12 bases between. The CDR3 sequence is CASSKQGYGELFF. CDR3 sequence (DNA): TGTGCCAGCAGCAAACAGGGATATGGGGAGCTGTTTTTT.

The CDR3 DNA reads TGTGCCAGCAGCTTGGTAGGTCCCGTCGATGAGCAGTTCTTC. It is translated as CASSLVGPVDEQFF. The V gene is TRBV5-6, the J gene TRBJ2-1; D not resolved. Trimming pared 0 bases from V and 8 bases from J, leaving 12 bases between. The V gene's germline CDR1 is SGHDT and CDR2 YYEEEE. This CDR3 is built from 14 residues.

V and J are TRBV11-2 and TRBJ2-6; tentatively, D is TRBD1 (6 bases). The ends were cut back, 6 bases at V and 0 bases at J, with 15 bases in the middle. Germline assignment: CDR1 SGHAT and CDR2 FQNNGV. The CDR3 has 17 residues. The CDR3 DNA is TGTGCCAGCAGTGACGGGACACTATACTCTGGGGCCAACGTCCTGACTTTC. It codes for CASSDGTLYSGANVLTF.

The chain has TRBV5-1 and TRBJ2-2; possibly TRBD1 for D (5 bases). Germline CDR1 reads SGHRS; CDR2 reads YFSETQ. This CDR3 comprises 17 residues. V was cut by 4 bases and J by 2 bases, with 18 bases left in between. The DNA of the CDR3 is TGCGCCAGCAGCCCACAGGTCGGTCTGGGTAACACCGGGGAGCTGTTTTTT. Protein product: CASSPQVGLGNTGELFF.

This clone was observed once. The rearrangement links TRBV5-1 to TRBJ2-5; D gene uncertain. CDR3 length: 13 residues. The V gene lost 4 bases and the J gene lost 5 bases, with 12 bases spanning the gap. Germline V gene sequence: CDR1 SGHRS, CDR2 YFSETQ. The CDR3 reads CASSNPQRETQYF. CDR3 sequence (DNA): TGCGCCAGCAGCAACCCCCAGAGGGAGACCCAGTACTTC.

J is TRBJ2-3 and V is TRBV11-2; TRBD1 might be the D (6 bases). V gave up 5 bases and J gave up 0 bases, with 15 bases separating them. The V gene's germline CDR1 is SGHAT and CDR2 FQNNGV. CDR3 length equals 16 residues. The CDR3 here is CASSGQLRPSTDTQYF. DNA of the CDR3: TGTGCCAGCAGCGGACAGCTCCGCCCTAGCACAGATACGCAGTATTTT.

The chain uses TRBV7-3 and TRBJ2-5; D gene uncertain. Germline V gene sequence: CDR1 SGHTA, CDR2 FQGTGA. The CDR3 loop spans 14 amino acids. The V gene lost 4 bases and the J gene lost 1 base, with 10 bases spanning the gap. In nucleotides, the CDR3 is TGTGCCAGCAGCTCTCGACATTTCCAAGAGACCCAGTACTTC. Amino acid sequence: CASSSRHFQETQYF.

This sequence joins TRBV5-6 and TRBJ1-2; D is unresolved. The germline gives CDR1 SGHDT, CDR2 YYEEEE. V was pared by 2 bases and J by 8 bases, with 22 bases between. The length of the CDR3 is 16 residues. The CDR3 sequence: CASSFYHRQLTWGYTF. CDR3 sequence (DNA): TGTGCCAGCAGCTTCTATCATAGGCAGCTTACTTGGGGCTACACCTTC.

The rearrangement joins TRBV5-1 to TRBJ2-7; 9 bases align to TRBD1. The J segment lost 6 bases and the V segment lost 4 bases, leaving 5 bases of the junction unmatched. The CDR3 consists of 13 residues. CDR1 and CDR2 (germline): SGHRS, YFSETQ. CDR3 loop: CASSGDRAREQYF. The CDR3, as DNA: TGCGCCAGCAGCGGGGACAGGGCTCGCGAGCAGTACTTC. Combining the CDR3 with reference TRBV5-1 and TRBJ2-7 gives the whole variable domain KAGVTQTPRYLIKTRGQQVTLSCSPISGHRSVSWYQQTPGQGLQFLFEYFSETQRNKGNFPGRFSGRQFSNSRSEMNVSTLELGDSALYLCASSGDRAREQYFGPGTRLTVT.

This clone was seen just once. The V gene is TRBV10-3, the J gene TRBJ2-2; no definite D call. The CDR3 totals 17 residues. From germline, CDR1 is ENHRY and CDR2 SYGVKD. Trimming shortened V by 0 bases and J by 0 bases, and 11 bases separated the two germline ends. This CDR3 reads CAISESKRTANTGELFF. DNA for the CDR3: TGTGCCATCAGTGAGTCGAAAAGGACGGCGAACACCGGGGAGCTGTTTTTT.

The J gene is TRBJ2-2, the V gene TRBV6-5, with 7 bases identical to TRBD2. V shed 11 bases and J 4 bases; nucleotides not matched to a gene: 7. The CDR3 loop spans 13 amino acids. CDR1 is MNHEY, CDR2 SVGAGI, per germline. The CDR3 DNA follows: TGTGCCTTGGAGGGACTACTCACCGGGGAGCTGTTTTTT. Amino acid sequence: CALEGLLTGELFF.